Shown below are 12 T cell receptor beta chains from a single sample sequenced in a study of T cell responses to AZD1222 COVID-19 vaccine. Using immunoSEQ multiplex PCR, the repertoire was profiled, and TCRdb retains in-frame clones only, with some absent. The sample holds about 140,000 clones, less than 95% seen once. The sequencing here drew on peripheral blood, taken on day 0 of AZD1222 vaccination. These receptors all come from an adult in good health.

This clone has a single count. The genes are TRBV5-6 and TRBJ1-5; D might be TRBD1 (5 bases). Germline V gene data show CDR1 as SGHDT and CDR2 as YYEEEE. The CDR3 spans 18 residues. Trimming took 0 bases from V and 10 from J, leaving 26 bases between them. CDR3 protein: CASSLAKARGRMKQPQHF. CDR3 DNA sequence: TGTGCCAGCAGCTTGGCCAAGGCTCGGGGGAGAATGAAACAACCCCAGCATTTT. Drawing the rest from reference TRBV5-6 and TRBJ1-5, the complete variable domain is DAGVTQSPTHLIKTRGQQVTLRCSPKSGHDTVSWYQQALGQGPQFIFQYYEEEERQRGNFPDRFSGHQFPNYSSELNVNALLLGDSALYLCASSLAKARGRMKQPQHFGDGTRLSIL.

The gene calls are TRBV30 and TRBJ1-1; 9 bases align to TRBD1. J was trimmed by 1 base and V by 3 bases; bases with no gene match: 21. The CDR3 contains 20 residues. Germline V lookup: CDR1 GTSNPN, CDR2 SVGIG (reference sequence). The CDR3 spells CAWSYFTFPGQGDGNTEAFF. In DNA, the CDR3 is TGTGCCTGGAGCTACTTCACCTTCCCGGGACAGGGAGACGGGAACACTGAAGCTTTCTTT.

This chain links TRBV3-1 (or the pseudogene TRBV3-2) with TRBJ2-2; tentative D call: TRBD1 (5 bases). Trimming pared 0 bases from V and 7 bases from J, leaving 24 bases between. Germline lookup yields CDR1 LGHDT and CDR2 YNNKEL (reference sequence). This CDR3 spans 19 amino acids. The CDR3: CASSQDRPRLVGHGGELFF. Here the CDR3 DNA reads TGTGCCAGCAGCCAAGATCGCCCCAGGCTTGTGGGGCATGGCGGGGAGCTGTTTTTT.

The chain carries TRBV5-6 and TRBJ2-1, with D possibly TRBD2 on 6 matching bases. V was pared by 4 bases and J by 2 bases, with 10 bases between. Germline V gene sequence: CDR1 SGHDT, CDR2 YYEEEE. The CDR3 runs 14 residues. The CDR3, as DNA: TGTGCCAGCAGCCAACGGGGGACCTACAATGAGCAGTTCTTC. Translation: CASSQRGTYNEQFF.

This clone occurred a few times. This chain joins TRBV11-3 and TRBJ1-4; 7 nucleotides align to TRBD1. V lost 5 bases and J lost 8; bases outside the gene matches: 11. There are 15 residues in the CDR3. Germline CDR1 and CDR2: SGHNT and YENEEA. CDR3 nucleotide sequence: TGTGCCAGCAGCGAAGCCGACAGGGTAGCCGAAAAACTGTTTTTT. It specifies CASSEADRVAEKLFF.

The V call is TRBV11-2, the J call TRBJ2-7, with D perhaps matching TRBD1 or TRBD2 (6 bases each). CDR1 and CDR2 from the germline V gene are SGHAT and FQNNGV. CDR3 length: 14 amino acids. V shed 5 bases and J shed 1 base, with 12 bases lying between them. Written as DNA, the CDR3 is TGTGCCAGCAGCCAAGGGGGGAGTTCCTACGAGCAGTACTTC. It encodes CASSQGGSSYEQYF.

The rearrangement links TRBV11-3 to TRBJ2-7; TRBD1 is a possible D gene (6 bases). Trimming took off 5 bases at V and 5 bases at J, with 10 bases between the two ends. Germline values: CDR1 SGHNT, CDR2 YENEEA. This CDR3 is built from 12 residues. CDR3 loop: CASSVQGNEQYF. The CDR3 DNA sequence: TGTGCCAGCAGCGTACAGGGAAACGAGCAGTACTTC. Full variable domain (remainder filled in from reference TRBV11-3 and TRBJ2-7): EAGVVQSPRYKIIEKKQPVAFWCNPISGHNTLYWYLQNLGQGPELLIRYENEEAVDDSQLPKDRFSAERLKGVDSTLKIQPAELGDSAVYLCASSVQGNEQYFGPGTRLTVT.

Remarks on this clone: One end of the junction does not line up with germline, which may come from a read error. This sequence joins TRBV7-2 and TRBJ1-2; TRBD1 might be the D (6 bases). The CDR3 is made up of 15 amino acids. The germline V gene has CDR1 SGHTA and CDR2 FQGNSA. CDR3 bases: TGTGCCAGCAGCTTCTCTTCAGGGGTCGACTATGGCTACACCTTT. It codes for CASSFSSGVDYGYTF.

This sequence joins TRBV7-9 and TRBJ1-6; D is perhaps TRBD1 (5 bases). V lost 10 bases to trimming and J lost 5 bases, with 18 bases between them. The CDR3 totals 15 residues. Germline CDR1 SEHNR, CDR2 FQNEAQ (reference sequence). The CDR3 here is CAIFNGAVDNSPLHF. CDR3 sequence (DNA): TGTGCCATATTTAACGGGGCTGTAGATAATTCACCCCTCCACTTT.

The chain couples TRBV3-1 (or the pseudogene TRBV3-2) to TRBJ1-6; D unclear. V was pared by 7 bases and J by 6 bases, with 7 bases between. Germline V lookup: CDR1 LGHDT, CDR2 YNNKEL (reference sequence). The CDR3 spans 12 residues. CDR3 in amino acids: CASKKINSPLHF. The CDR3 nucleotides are TGTGCCAGCAAAAAGATTAATTCACCCCTCCACTTT.

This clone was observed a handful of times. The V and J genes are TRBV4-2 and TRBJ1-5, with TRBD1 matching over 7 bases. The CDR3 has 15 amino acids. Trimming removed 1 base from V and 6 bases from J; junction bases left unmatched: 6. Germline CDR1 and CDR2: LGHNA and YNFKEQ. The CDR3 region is CASSQGGGGPQPQHF. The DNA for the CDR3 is TGTGCCAGCAGCCAAGGAGGAGGGGGCCCTCAGCCCCAGCATTTT.

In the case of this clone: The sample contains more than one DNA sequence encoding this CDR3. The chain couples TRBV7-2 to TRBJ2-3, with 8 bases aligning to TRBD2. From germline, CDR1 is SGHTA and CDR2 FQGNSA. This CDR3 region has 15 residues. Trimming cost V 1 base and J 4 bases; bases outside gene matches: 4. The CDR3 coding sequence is TGTGCCAGCAGCTTAGTTGCGGGGGGTGCAGATACGCAGTATTTT. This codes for CASSLVAGGADTQYF.